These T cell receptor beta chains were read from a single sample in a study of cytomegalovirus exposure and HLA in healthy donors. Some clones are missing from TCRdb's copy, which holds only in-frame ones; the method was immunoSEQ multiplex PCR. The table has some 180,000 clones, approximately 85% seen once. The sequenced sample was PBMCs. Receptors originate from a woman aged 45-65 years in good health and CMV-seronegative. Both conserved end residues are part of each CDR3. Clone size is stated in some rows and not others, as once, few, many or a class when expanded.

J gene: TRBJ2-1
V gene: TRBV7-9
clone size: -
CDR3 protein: CASSLGGYGLNEQFF

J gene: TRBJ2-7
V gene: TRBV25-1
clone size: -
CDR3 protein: CASSEWGGDRIMEQYF

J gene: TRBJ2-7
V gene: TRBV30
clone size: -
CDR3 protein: CAWSVWGQGGQEQYF

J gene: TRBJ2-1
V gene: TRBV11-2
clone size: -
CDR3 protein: CASSLDTSNEQFF

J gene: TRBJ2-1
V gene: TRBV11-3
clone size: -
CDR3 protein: CASSSGLAGAYNEQFF

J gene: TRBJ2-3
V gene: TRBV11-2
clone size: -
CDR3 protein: CASSVPGTGVPDTQYF

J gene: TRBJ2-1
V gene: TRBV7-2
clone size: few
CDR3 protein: CASSSPTSGRVYEQFF

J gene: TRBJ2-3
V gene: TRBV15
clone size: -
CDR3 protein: CATSGSPGLAGLTNTDTQYF

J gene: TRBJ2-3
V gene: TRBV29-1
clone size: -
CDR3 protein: CSISGGSQIAYTDTQYF

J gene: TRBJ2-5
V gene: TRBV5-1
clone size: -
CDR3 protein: CASSFRAGVEETQYF

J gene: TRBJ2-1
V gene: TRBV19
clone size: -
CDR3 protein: CASSIGSSGNEQFF

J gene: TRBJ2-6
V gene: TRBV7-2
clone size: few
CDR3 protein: CASSLGGGSSGANVLTF

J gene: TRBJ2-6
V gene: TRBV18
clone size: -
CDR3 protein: CASSSQVIESSGANVLTF

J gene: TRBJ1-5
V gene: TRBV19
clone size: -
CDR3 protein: CASSTPDRGLSNQPQHF

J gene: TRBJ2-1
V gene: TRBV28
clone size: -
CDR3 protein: CASIGGRAGNEQFF

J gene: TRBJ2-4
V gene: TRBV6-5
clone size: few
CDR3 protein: CASSYRATGINIQYF

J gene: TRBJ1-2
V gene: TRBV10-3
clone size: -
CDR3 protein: CAISYSGQSYGYTF

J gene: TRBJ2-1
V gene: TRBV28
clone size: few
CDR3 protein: CASRRAGEGEQFF

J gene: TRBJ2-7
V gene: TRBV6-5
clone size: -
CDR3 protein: CASSLTGNYEQYF

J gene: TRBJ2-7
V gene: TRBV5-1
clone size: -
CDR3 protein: CASKTSGTIPYEQYF

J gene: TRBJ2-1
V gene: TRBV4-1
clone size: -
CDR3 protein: CASSQDRTSGRSRGQFF

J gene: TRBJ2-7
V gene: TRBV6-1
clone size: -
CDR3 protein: CASSVGQFTEQYF

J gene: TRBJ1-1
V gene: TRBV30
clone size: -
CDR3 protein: CAWSARGLGTEAFF

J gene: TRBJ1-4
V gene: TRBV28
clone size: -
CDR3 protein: CASSPGRSWVLRPGLYEKLFF

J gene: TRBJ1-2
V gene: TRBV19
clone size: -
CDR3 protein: CASNRQGFNYGYTF

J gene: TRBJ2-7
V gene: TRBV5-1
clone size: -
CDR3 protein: CASSLRRGRDEQYF

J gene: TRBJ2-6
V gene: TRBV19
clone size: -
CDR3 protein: CASSITGTAFSGANVLTF

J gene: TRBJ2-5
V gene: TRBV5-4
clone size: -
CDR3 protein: CASSFSGGAETQYF

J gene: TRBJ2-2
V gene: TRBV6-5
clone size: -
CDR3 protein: CASSKSGSDTGELFF

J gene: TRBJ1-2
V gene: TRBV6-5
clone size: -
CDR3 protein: CASSWGGGYYGYTF

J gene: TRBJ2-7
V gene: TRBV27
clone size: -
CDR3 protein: CASSLRGRSYEQYF

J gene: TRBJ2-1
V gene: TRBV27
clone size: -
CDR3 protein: CASSLLASYNEQFF

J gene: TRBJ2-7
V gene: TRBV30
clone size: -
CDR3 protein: CAWSFRDEQYF

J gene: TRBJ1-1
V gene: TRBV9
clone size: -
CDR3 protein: CASSQGAGGEAFF

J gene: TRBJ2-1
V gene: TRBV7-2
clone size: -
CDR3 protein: CASSLESYNEQFF

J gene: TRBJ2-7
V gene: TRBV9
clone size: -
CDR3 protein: CASSVGQGYYEQYF

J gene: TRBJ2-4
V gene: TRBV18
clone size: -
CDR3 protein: CASSPSDRADIQYF

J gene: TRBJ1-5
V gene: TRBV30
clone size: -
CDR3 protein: CAWSSGLQPQHF

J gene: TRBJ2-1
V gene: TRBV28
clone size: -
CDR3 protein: CASQESGLAGGSGYNEQFF

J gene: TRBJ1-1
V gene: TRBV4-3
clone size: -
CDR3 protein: CASSQDFRRTEAFF

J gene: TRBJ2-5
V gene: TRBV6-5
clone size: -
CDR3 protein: CASSYLGGPQETQYF

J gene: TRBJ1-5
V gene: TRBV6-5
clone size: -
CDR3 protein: CASRTASNQPQHF

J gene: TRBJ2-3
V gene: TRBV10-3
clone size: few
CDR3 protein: CAISESGAGTDTQYF

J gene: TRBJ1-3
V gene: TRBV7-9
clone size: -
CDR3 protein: CASSWGRAAGNTIYF

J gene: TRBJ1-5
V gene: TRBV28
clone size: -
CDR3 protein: CASSWGQPYQPQHF

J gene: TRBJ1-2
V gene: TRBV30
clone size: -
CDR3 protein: CAWRNSYTYGYTF

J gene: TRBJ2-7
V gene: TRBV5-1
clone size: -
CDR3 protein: CASSFGGVAYEQYF

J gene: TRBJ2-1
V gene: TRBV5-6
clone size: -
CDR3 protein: CASSYRRGEIHNEQFF

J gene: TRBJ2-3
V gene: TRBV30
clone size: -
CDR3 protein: CAWKVGLGAGTDTQYF